The clone carrying this T cell receptor (beta chain) was observed at least ten times. Its target is unknown. The data derive from a study of Graves' ophthalmopathy and Graves' hyperthyroidism. Study-wide context: Peripheral blood was gathered at the point of initial diagnosis, before any treatment started.

In this cohort, patients with other autoimmune diseases, uncontrolled infections, pregnancy or lactation were excluded. The diagnostic workup employed clinical symptoms, serum thyroxine, TRAb, thyroid ultrasound and orbital computed tomography. CDR3 length: 17 amino acids. Trimming at V came to 6 bases and at J to 0 bases, leaving 13 bases not matched to a gene. CDR3 regions of TCR beta were amplified from RNA transcripts. An initial RT-PCR round employing HTBI primers preceded a second-round multiplex PCR. TCRdb reprocessed the multiplex PCR reads with MiXCR, giving one entry per CDR3 protein. The table has over 650,000 distinct CDR3 sequences, about 38% seen once. Study-wide results and limits: In predicting ophthalmopathy progression, the model reached about 71% sensitivity and 72% to 85% specificity.

The material sequenced was peripheral blood. The V and J genes are TRBV12-3 or TRBV12-4 and TRBJ2-5; 7 positions agree with TRBD1. The receptor's source is an adult man with Graves' ophthalmopathy. The DNA of the CDR3 is TGTGCCAGCAGCGTCCGAGGACAGGAGAGGTACCAAGAGACCCAGTACTTC. It is translated as CASSVRGQERYQETQYF.